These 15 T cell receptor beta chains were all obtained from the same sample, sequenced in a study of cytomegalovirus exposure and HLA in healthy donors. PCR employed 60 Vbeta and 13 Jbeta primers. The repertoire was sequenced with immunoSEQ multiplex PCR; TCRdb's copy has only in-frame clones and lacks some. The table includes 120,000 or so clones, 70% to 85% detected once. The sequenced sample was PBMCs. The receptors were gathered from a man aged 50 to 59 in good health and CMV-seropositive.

In DNA form, the CDR3 reads TGTGCCAGCGGGGGAGGAGGGGCGGGCGAGACCCAGTACTTC. Protein sequence: CASGGGGAGETQYF. The V gene is TRBV9, the J gene TRBJ2-5; perhaps TRBD2 as D (6 bases). This CDR3 region has 14 residues. The V end was cut by 7 bases, the J end by 5 bases, with 18 bases between. In germline, CDR1 is SGDLS, CDR2 YYNGEE.

The CDR3 coding sequence is TGTGCCAGCAGCTCCCGGACAGGGGCGAGCTCCTACGAGCAGTACTTC. Translated: CASSSRTGASSYEQYF. V gene TRBV7-9 combines with J gene TRBJ2-7, with 9 bases identical to TRBD1. The trim removed 4 bases at V and 0 bases at J, leaving 7 bases unmatched. The germline V gene has CDR1 SEHNR and CDR2 FQNEAQ (reference sequence). There are 16 residues in the CDR3. Full variable domain (remainder filled in from reference TRBV7-9 and TRBJ2-7): DTGVSQNPRHKITKRGQNVTFRCDPISEHNRLYWYRQTLGQGPEFLTYFQNEAQLEKSRLLSDRFSAERPKGSFSTLEIQRTEQGDSAMYLCASSSRTGASSYEQYFGPGTRLTVT.

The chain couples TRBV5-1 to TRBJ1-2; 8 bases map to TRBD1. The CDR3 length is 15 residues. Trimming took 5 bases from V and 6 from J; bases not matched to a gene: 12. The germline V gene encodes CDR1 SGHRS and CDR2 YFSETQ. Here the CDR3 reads CASRMEQTGVDGYTF. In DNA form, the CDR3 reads TGCGCCAGCAGGATGGAGCAGACAGGGGTGGATGGCTACACCTTC. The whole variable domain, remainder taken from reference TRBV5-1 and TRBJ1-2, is KAGVTQTPRYLIKTRGQQVTLSCSPISGHRSVSWYQQTPGQGLQFLFEYFSETQRNKGNFPGRFSGRQFSNSRSEMNVSTLELGDSALYLCASRMEQTGVDGYTFGSGTRLTVV.

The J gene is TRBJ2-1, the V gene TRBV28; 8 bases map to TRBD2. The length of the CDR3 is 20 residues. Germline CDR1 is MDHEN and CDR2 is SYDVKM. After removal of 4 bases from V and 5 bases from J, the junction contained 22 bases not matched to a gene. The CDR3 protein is CASSSPGLGGLNSRNNEQFF. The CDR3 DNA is TGTGCCAGCAGTTCTCCGGGACTAGGAGGACTGAATTCTCGGAACAATGAGCAGTTCTTC.

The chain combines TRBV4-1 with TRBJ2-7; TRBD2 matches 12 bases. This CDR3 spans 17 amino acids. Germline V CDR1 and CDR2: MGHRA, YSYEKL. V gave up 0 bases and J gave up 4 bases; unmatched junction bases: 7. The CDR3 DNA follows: TGCGCCAGCAGCCAAGATCCTAGCGGGGGGGCGAAATACGAGCAGTACTTC. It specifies CASSQDPSGGAKYEQYF.

In nucleotides, the CDR3 is TGTGCCTGGAGCAACGGGGATCTCACTGAAGCTTTCTTT. Translating it yields CAWSNGDLTEAFF. The chain links TRBV30 to TRBJ1-1, with D unresolved. The V and J ends lost 3 bases and 4 bases respectively, with 12 bases between them. The CDR3 extends over 13 amino acids. The germline V gene encodes CDR1 GTSNPN and CDR2 SVGIG (reference sequence). Full variable domain (missing parts from reference TRBV30 and TRBJ1-1): SQTIHQWPATLVQPVGSPLSLECTVEGTSNPNLYWYRQAAGRGLQLLFYSVGIGQISSEVPQNLSASRPQDRQFILSSKKLLLSDSGFYLCAWSNGDLTEAFFGQGTRLTVV.

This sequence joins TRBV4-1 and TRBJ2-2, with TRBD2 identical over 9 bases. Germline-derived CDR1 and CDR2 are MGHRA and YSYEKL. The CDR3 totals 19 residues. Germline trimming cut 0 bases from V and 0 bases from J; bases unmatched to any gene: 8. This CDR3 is CASSQERWASGANTGELFF. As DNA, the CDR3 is TGCGCCAGCAGCCAAGAGAGATGGGCTAGCGGGGCGAACACCGGGGAGCTGTTTTTT.

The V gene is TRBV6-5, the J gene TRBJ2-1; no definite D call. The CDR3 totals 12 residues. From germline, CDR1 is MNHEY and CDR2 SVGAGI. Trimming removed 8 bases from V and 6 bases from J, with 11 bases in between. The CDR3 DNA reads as TGTGCCAGCGGAACAGCCGCCAATGAGCAGTTCTTC. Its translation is CASGTAANEQFF.

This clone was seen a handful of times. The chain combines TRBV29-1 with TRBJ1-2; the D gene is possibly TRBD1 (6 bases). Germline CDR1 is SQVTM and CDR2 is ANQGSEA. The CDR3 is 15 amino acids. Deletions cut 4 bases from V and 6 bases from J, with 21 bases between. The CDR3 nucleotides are TGCAGCGTTGGGGGGGGCCTACAGGGTGGCGATGGCTACACCTTC. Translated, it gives CSVGGGLQGGDGYTF.

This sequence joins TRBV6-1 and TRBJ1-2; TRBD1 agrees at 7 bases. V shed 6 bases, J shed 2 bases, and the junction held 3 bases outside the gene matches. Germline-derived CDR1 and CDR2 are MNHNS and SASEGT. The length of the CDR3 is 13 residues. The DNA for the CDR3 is TGTGCCAGCAGATCGACAGGGAACTATGGCTACACCTTC. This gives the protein CASRSTGNYGYTF.

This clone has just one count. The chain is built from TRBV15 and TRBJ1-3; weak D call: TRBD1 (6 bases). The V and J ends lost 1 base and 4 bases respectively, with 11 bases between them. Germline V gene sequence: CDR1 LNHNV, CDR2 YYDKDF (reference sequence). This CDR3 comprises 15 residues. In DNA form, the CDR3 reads TGTGCCACCAGCAGAGCGGGGGGGCTCGGAAACACCATATATTTT. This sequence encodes CATSRAGGLGNTIYF.

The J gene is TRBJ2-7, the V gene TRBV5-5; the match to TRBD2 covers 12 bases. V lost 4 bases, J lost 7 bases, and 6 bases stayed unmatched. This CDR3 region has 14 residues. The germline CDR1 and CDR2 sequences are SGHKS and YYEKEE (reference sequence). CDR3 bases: TGTGCCAGCAGCACGACTAGCGGGAGAATGGAGCAGTACTTC. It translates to CASSTTSGRMEQYF.

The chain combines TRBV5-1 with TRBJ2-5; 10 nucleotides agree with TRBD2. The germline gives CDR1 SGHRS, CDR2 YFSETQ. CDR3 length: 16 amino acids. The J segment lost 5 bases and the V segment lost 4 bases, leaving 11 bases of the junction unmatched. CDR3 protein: CASSAGVAGGPETQYF. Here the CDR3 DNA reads TGCGCCAGCAGCGCGGGGGTAGCGGGAGGTCCTGAGACCCAGTACTTC.

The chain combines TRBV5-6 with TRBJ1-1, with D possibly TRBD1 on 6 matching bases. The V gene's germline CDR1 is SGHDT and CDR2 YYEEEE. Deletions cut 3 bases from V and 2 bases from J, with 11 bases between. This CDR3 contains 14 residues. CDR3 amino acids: CASSSTGDNTEAFF. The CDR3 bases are TGTGCCAGCAGCTCGACAGGAGATAACACTGAAGCTTTCTTT.

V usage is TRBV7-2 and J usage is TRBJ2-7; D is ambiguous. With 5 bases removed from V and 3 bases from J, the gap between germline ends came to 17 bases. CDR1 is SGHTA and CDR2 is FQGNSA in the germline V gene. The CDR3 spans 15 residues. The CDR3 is CASSNQIHAGYEQYF. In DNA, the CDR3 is TGTGCCAGCAGCAACCAGATCCACGCTGGCTACGAGCAGTACTTC.